The 26 T cell receptor beta chains reported below all come from one sample, sequenced in a study of PD-L1 blockade in urothelial cancer. Time point given: pretreatment peripheral blood. Sequencing used immunoSEQ multiplex PCR; TCRdb keeps in-frame clones, though not all of them. The repertoire holds tens of thousands of clones, with around 90% as singletons. Sequencing used PBMCs, obtained around atezolizumab (anti-PD-L1) treatment. The receptor set was obtained from a man aged 55 to 70 with urothelial cancer.

The chain joins TRBV7-8 to TRBJ2-3, with TRBD2 identical over 10 bases. The CDR3 is made up of 16 amino acids. The germline V gene has CDR1 SGHVS and CDR2 FQNEAQ. Trimming cost V 0 bases and J 8 bases; bases outside gene matches: 8. The CDR3 DNA sequence: TGTGCCAGCAGCTTAGCGGAGCGGGGGGGATTTGGTACGCAGTATTTT. The encoded protein is CASSLAERGGFGTQYF.

This chain uses TRBV11-1 with TRBJ2-7; D unresolved. Trimming shortened V by 1 base and J by 4 bases, and 5 bases separated the two germline ends. The CDR3 runs to 12 residues. Germline V gene data show CDR1 as SGHAT and CDR2 as FQDESV (reference sequence). The CDR3 DNA follows: TGTGCCAGCAGCTTAGTAGTGTACGAGCAGTACTTC. Its protein is CASSLVVYEQYF.

The CDR3, as DNA: TGTGCCAGCAGTCAGACAGGGAACAACTCACCCCTCCACTTT. It specifies CASSQTGNNSPLHF. The chain has TRBV6-5 and TRBJ1-6; 7 bases map to TRBD1. The CDR3 has 14 amino acids. Germline-derived CDR1 and CDR2 are MNHEY and SVGAGI. Trimming took 5 bases from V and 10 from J; bases not matched to a gene: 8.

This chain connects TRBV7-2 to TRBJ2-1, with TRBD2 matching over 11 bases. V shed 1 base, J shed 4 bases, and the junction held 6 bases outside the gene matches. CDR3 length equals 17 residues. From germline, CDR1 is SGHTA and CDR2 FQGNSA. CDR3 region: CASSLGGSGRVYNEQFF. The CDR3 nucleotides are TGTGCCAGCAGCTTAGGAGGTAGCGGGAGGGTATACAATGAGCAGTTCTTC.

The chain carries TRBV7-8 and TRBJ1-2; no reliable D call. CDR1 and CDR2 (germline): SGHVS, FQNEAQ. V was clipped by 5 bases and J by 4 bases, with 14 bases between them. This CDR3 has 14 amino acids. The CDR3 bases are TGTGCCAGCAGCCTAACGGAGCTGGGCTATGGCTACACCTTC. Its protein is CASSLTELGYGYTF.

The V call is TRBV4-1, the J call TRBJ1-2, with D unresolved. The CDR3 extends over 13 amino acids. V was cut by 0 bases and J by 3 bases, with 5 bases left in between. Per the germline V gene, CDR1 is MGHRA and CDR2 is YSYEKL. The CDR3 loop reads CASSQEFDYGYTF. The CDR3 coding sequence is TGCGCCAGCAGCCAAGAATTCGACTATGGCTACACCTTC.

This clone was seen only once. This sequence joins TRBV2 and TRBJ2-1; TRBD2 agrees at 9 bases. The CDR3 consists of 13 residues. Germline V gene lookup returns CDR1 SNHLY and CDR2 FYNNEI. V was clipped by 10 bases and J by 4 bases; unmatched bases: 5. DNA for the CDR3: TGTGCCACGGGACTAGCCTTTTACAATGAGCAGTTCTTC. Translated: CATGLAFYNEQFF.

This chain connects TRBV25-1 to TRBJ1-1; TRBD1 matches 10 bases. CDR1 and CDR2 from the germline V gene are MGHDK and SYGVNS. The ends lost 4 bases at V and 10 bases at J; junction bases unmatched: 6. The CDR3 contains 13 residues. In nucleotides, the CDR3 is TGTGCCAGCAGTGCGGGACAGGGGTATGGAGCTTTCTTT. Its protein is CASSAGQGYGAFF.

This chain joins TRBV9 and TRBJ1-1; tentatively, D is TRBD1 (5 bases). The CDR3 consists of 13 residues. Germline CDR1 SGDLS, CDR2 YYNGEE. Between the trimmed V and J ends, which lost 4 bases and 5 bases, there was a span of 12 bases. The CDR3 sequence: CASSPGGRTEAFF. Here the CDR3 DNA reads TGTGCCAGCAGCCCCGGGGGTAGGACTGAAGCTTTCTTT.

This clone turned up a few times. The rearrangement links TRBV14 to TRBJ2-2, with TRBD1 as a possible D gene (5 bases). V was clipped by 4 bases and J by 9 bases, with 12 bases between them. CDR1 is SGHDN, CDR2 FVKESK, per germline. This CDR3 is built from 13 residues. The CDR3 sequence: CASSRGHDRELFF. The DNA for the CDR3 is TGTGCCAGCAGCCGCGGACACGACCGGGAGCTGTTTTTT.

The sample holds one count of this clone. V gene TRBV6-1 combines with J gene TRBJ1-5; no clear D gene. The CDR3 extends over 14 amino acids. Trimming stripped 4 bases from V and 4 bases from J, with 11 bases between. Germline V gives CDR1 MNHNS, CDR2 SASEGT. As DNA, the CDR3 is TGTGCCAGCAGTGTCGAGGGATTTAATCAGCCCCAGCATTTT. Translation: CASSVEGFNQPQHF.

The V and J genes are TRBV10-3 and TRBJ2-1; no clear D. Trimming removed 3 bases at V and 0 bases at J, with 9 bases between. The CDR3 extends over 15 amino acids. Per the germline V gene, CDR1 is ENHRY and CDR2 is SYGVKD. CDR3 nucleotide sequence: TGTGCCATCAGTGATGGGCCCAGCTCCTACAATGAGCAGTTCTTC. This gives the protein CAISDGPSSYNEQFF.

The chain employs TRBV28 and TRBJ2-3, with TRBD2 matching over 9 bases. The germline V gene encodes CDR1 MDHEN and CDR2 SYDVKM. The CDR3 runs 15 residues. The ends lost 4 bases at V and 5 bases at J; junction bases unmatched: 7. CDR3 protein: CASSSGAGGRDTQYF. The DNA for the CDR3 is TGTGCCAGCAGTTCTGGAGCGGGGGGCAGAGATACGCAGTATTTT. The full variable domain, rest sourced from reference TRBV28 and TRBJ2-3, is DVKVTQSSRYLVKRTGEKVFLECVQDMDHENMFWYRQDPGLGLRLIYFSYDVKMKEKGDIPEGYSVSREKKERFSLILESASTNQTSMYLCASSSGAGGRDTQYFGPGTRLTVL.

The chain joins TRBV27 to TRBJ1-3, with D possibly TRBD1 on 5 matching bases. Trimming removed 5 bases at V and 2 bases at J, with 10 bases between. Germline values: CDR1 MNHEY, CDR2 SMNVEV (reference sequence). The CDR3 runs 14 residues. In DNA, the CDR3 is TGTGCCAGCAGTAGGCGGGGACCTGGAAACACCATATATTTT. The encoded protein is CASSRRGPGNTIYF.

The chain is built from TRBV5-4 and TRBJ2-3, with TRBD1 matching 7 bases. This CDR3 is built from 15 residues. Germline loops: CDR1 SGHNT, CDR2 YYREEE (reference sequence). After removal of 0 bases from V and 4 bases from J, the junction contained 5 bases not matched to a gene. The CDR3 reads CASSLDRGQPDTQYF. The CDR3 nucleotides are TGTGCCAGCAGCTTGGACCGGGGACAGCCAGATACGCAGTATTTT.

The chain combines TRBV10-1 with TRBJ2-1; TRBD2 matches at 13 bases. CDR3 size: 13 residues. V lost 6 bases and J lost 9; bases outside the gene matches: 2. Germline CDR1 reads WNHNN; CDR2 reads SYGVQD (reference sequence). The CDR3 sequence: CASSWTSGGEQFF. Here the CDR3 DNA reads TGCGCCAGCAGCTGGACTAGCGGGGGTGAGCAGTTCTTC.

The chain combines TRBV14 with TRBJ2-1, with D unclear. The germline V and J ends were trimmed by 4 bases and 3 bases, with 10 bases remaining between them. Per germline, CDR1 SGHDN and CDR2 FVKESK. The CDR3 spans 14 residues. Here the CDR3 DNA reads TGTGCCAGCAGCCGCTTAGATGTCTACAATGAGCAGTTCTTC. This codes for CASSRLDVYNEQFF.

This clone was observed a few times. The chain has TRBV4-3 and TRBJ1-1; tentative D call: TRBD1 (6 bases). CDR3 length equals 13 residues. The germline V and J ends were trimmed by 0 bases and 11 bases, with 13 bases remaining between them. CDR1 is LGHNA and CDR2 is YSLEER in the germline V gene. The CDR3 DNA reads as TGCGCCAGCAGCCAAGATAAGGGGGTTACGGCTTTCTTT. Protein: CASSQDKGVTAFF.

This clone has just one count. The chain couples TRBV4-1 to TRBJ2-3; D is possibly TRBD1 (7 bases). V was trimmed by 3 bases and J by 8 bases, leaving 15 bases between them. The CDR3 consists of 14 residues. Germline assignment: CDR1 MGHRA and CDR2 YSYEKL. CDR3 DNA sequence: TGCGCCAGCAGCCAGGACAGGTCGGGGGCTACGCAGTATTTT. This sequence encodes CASSQDRSGATQYF.

The V and J genes are TRBV7-9 and TRBJ2-1; 8 nucleotides agree with TRBD1. V trimming: 5 bases; J trimming: 6 bases; junction bases outside the gene matches: 12. This CDR3 is 16 amino acids long. Germline-derived CDR1 and CDR2 are SEHNR and FQNEAQ (reference sequence). The DNA for the CDR3 is TGTGCCAGCAGCCGCCGGGGACAGGCCGGAGGCAATGAGCAGTTCTTC. Translated, it gives CASSRRGQAGGNEQFF.

The CDR3 DNA sequence: TGTGCCAGCTGTCGGGCGGCGGGAGCTTCCTACGAGCAGTACTTC. As protein: CASCRAAGASYEQYF. The rearrangement joins TRBV13 to TRBJ2-7; TRBD2 matches at 7 bases. The CDR3 is made up of 15 amino acids. Per the germline V gene, CDR1 is PRHDT and CDR2 is FYEKMQ (reference sequence). V was pared by 8 bases and J by 1 base, with 11 bases of the junction left unmatched.

The J gene is TRBJ2-7, the V gene TRBV7-8; TRBD2 matches at 7 bases. The CDR3 loop spans 13 amino acids. CDR1 SGHVS and CDR2 FQNEAQ come from the germline V gene. With V trimmed by 7 bases and J by 3 bases, 6 bases remained unmatched. In nucleotides, the CDR3 is TGTGCCAGCACCCTGAGGGAGGGCTACGAGCAGTACTTC. The encoded protein is CASTLREGYEQYF.

The V and J genes are TRBV5-1 and TRBJ2-5, with TRBD1 matching 8 bases. Losses at the gene ends were 0 bases for V and 3 bases for J; bases not matched to a gene: 1. This CDR3 has 14 amino acids. Germline assignment: CDR1 SGHRS and CDR2 YFSETQ. In DNA, the CDR3 is TGCGCCAGCAGCTTGGGACAGGGGAAAGAGACCCAGTACTTC. It translates to CASSLGQGKETQYF.

A note on this clone: A junction end diverges from the germline sequence, so it may reflect a read error. This chain connects TRBV7-3 to TRBJ2-7; 8 bases map to TRBD1. Germline V gene lookup returns CDR1 SGHTA and CDR2 FQGTGA. CDR3 size: 13 residues. The CDR3 DNA sequence: TGTGCCAGCAGCGTAACAGGGGGTGACGAGCAGTACTTC. This gives the protein CASSVTGGDEQYF.

The chain carries TRBV7-3 and TRBJ2-2, with 9 bases fitting TRBD2. CDR1 and CDR2 from the germline V gene are SGHTA and FQGTGA. The ends lost 5 bases at V and 4 bases at J; junction bases unmatched: 5. The CDR3 consists of 15 residues. The CDR3 loop reads CASSRSGGITGELFF. The CDR3 bases are TGTGCCAGCAGCCGTAGCGGGGGTATCACCGGGGAGCTGTTTTTT.

This clone appeared once. This chain connects TRBV6-5 to TRBJ1-6; TRBD1 agrees at 7 bases. The junction had 8 bases not matched to a gene; V was cut back by 2 bases and J by 10 bases. The CDR3 length is 15 residues. In germline, CDR1 is MNHEY, CDR2 SVGAGI. CDR3 bases: TGTGCCAGCAGTTACGGGAGACAGGGTATCTCACCCCTCCACTTT. Translation gives CASSYGRQGISPLHF.